The clone carrying this T cell receptor (beta chain) came up once. The antigen is not known. PCR amplification relied on 60 Vbeta primers (plus 13 Jbeta primers). Libraries were prepared by immunoSEQ multiplex PCR; TCRdb keeps only in-frame clonotypes and omits some of them. The table shows approximately 190,000 clones, with around three quarters occurring only once. Among the donors, all were healthy bone marrow donors. The entry originates in a study of cytomegalovirus exposure and HLA in healthy donors. Findings and caveats of the study: Data from an earlier analysis indicated that most TCR beta V segments were productive either about 87% or about 30% of the time.

The clonotype was recovered from a woman aged 25-40 years in good health and CMV-seronegative. The specimen was PBMCs.

CDR3 region: CASSPSAGGVPYEQYF. CDR3 DNA sequence: TGTGCCAGTAGCCCCTCGGCAGGAGGGGTTCCCTACGAGCAGTACTTC. V gene TRBV19 combines with J gene TRBJ2-7; maybe TRBD2 (6 bases). This CDR3 contains 16 residues. Trimming shortened V by 6 bases and J by 2 bases, and 20 bases separated the two germline ends. CDR1 LNHDA and CDR2 SQIVND come from the germline V gene (reference sequence).